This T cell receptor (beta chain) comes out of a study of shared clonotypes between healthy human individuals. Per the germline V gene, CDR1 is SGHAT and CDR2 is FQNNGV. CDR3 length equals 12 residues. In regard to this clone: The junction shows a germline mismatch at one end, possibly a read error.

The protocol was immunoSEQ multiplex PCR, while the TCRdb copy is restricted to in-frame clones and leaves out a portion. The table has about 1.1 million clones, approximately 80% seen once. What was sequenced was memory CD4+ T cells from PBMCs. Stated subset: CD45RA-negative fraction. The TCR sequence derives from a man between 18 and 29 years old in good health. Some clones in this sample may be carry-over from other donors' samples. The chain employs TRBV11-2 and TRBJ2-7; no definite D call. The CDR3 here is CASSLETTTKEF. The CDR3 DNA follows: TGTGCCAGCAGCTTAGAGACAACTACAAAGGAATTC.